These 21 T cell receptor beta chains came from one sample sequenced in a study of blood T cell repertoires in COVID-19. Repertoires were generated with immunoSEQ multiplex PCR, while TCRdb's copy carries only in-frame clones and drops some. In the table there are some 91,000 clones, roughly 72% of which are singletons. Material for sequencing was peripheral blood. The receptors here all came from a man between 70 and 80 years old with acute or convalescent COVID-19.

The V and J genes are TRBV5-8 and TRBJ2-3; 14 nucleotides match TRBD2. The junction had 7 bases not matched to a gene; V was cut back by 4 bases and J by 6 bases. Germline CDR1 is SGHTS and CDR2 is YDEGEE. The CDR3 is 16 amino acids. The CDR3 nucleotides read TGTGCCAGCAGCCTCGGGACTAGCGGGGGATCCGATACGCAGTATTTT. Protein sequence: CASSLGTSGGSDTQYF. The full variable domain, its missing parts supplied by reference TRBV5-8 and TRBJ2-3, is EAGVTQSPTHLIKTRGQQATLRCSPISGHTSVYWYQQALGLGLQFLLWYDEGEERNRGNFPPRFSGRQFPNYSSELNVNALELEDSALYLCASSLGTSGGSDTQYFGPGTRLTVL.

The chain recombines TRBV7-3 with TRBJ2-3; 7 bases agree with TRBD1. V was pared by 4 bases and J by 1 base, with 8 bases of the junction left unmatched. Looked up from germline, CDR1 is SGHTA and CDR2 is FQGTGA. This CDR3 has 16 residues. DNA of the CDR3: TGTGCCAGCAGCTCAGTACAGGGGTTTGGCACAGATACGCAGTATTTT. It is translated as CASSSVQGFGTDTQYF.

The chain is built from TRBV4-1 and TRBJ2-3; D is unresolved. Germline CDR1 reads MGHRA; CDR2 reads YSYEKL. The germline V and J ends were trimmed by 3 bases and 4 bases, with 11 bases remaining between them. This CDR3 has 14 residues. In DNA form, the CDR3 reads TGCGCCAGCAGCCATCCCCGAGTGGCAGATACGCAGTATTTT. Translation gives CASSHPRVADTQYF.

This clone has only a few counts. This sequence joins TRBV9 and TRBJ2-1, with D maybe TRBD1 (6 bases). V was pared by 1 base and J by 6 bases, with 14 bases between. This CDR3 contains 15 residues. The V gene's germline CDR1 is SGDLS and CDR2 YYNGEE. The CDR3 DNA reads TGTGCCAGCAGCGTATCGACTTTACAGGGCAATGAGCAGTTCTTC. Translated: CASSVSTLQGNEQFF.

The J gene is TRBJ1-2, the V gene TRBV5-5; 11 bases fit TRBD1. The CDR3 sequence is 14 residues long. Germline V gene lookup returns CDR1 SGHKS and CDR2 YYEKEE (reference sequence). J was trimmed by 7 bases and V by 3 bases; bases with no gene match: 5. The CDR3 reads CASSSGQGAGGYTF. The CDR3 bases are TGTGCCAGCAGCTCCGGACAGGGGGCGGGTGGCTACACCTTC. The whole variable domain, filled in from reference TRBV5-5 and TRBJ1-2, reads DAGVTQSPTHLIKTRGQQVTLRCSPISGHKSVSWYQQVLGQGPQFIFQYYEKEERGRGNFPDRFSARQFPNYSSELNVNALLLGDSALYLCASSSGQGAGGYTFGSGTRLTVV.

This clone was detected once. The junction shows a germline mismatch at one end, possibly a read error. This chain links TRBV5-1 with TRBJ1-1, with 7 bases fitting TRBD1. CDR1 and CDR2 (germline): SGHRS, YFSETQ. The CDR3 is 13 amino acids. The CDR3 protein is CASSLVSGGYMVF. As DNA, the CDR3 is TGCGCCAGCAGCTTGGTGTCAGGGGGTTATATGGTCTTT.

This chain uses TRBV19 with TRBJ2-2; 8 nucleotides line up with TRBD1. The CDR3 covers 16 residues. Trimming removed 5 bases from V and 1 base from J; junction bases left unmatched: 6. In germline, CDR1 is LNHDA, CDR2 SQIVND (reference sequence). The CDR3 reads CASSPEDRVNTGELFF. The CDR3 bases are TGTGCCAGTAGTCCCGAGGACAGGGTGAACACCGGGGAGCTGTTTTTT.

This clone was seen only once. The chain joins TRBV9 to TRBJ1-2; 7 bases agree with TRBD1. V was clipped by 4 bases and J by 5 bases; unmatched bases: 8. The germline V gene encodes CDR1 SGDLS and CDR2 YYNGEE. This CDR3 has 14 residues. The CDR3 region is CASSILEGAYGYTF. The CDR3 DNA reads as TGTGCCAGCAGCATCCTTGAGGGGGCATATGGCTACACCTTC.

J is TRBJ1-2 and V is TRBV2; the D is unclear. The CDR3 is made up of 14 amino acids. Germline CDR1 SNHLY, CDR2 FYNNEI. The V end lost 0 bases, the J end lost 2 bases, and 7 bases lay between the germline ends. The CDR3 loop is CASSEAGGNYGYTF. The DNA of the CDR3 is TGTGCCAGCAGTGAAGCAGGAGGAAACTATGGCTACACCTTC.

The rearrangement links TRBV7-9 to TRBJ2-5; 10 positions match TRBD1. This CDR3 is built from 17 residues. Germline V lookup: CDR1 SEHNR, CDR2 FQNEAQ (reference sequence). Losses at the gene ends were 1 base for V and 3 bases for J; bases not matched to a gene: 8. The CDR3 DNA reads as TGTGCCAGCAGCTTAGAGGAACCTGGACAGGGGGAAGAGACCCAGTACTTC. Translated, it gives CASSLEEPGQGEETQYF.

The V call is TRBV27, the J call TRBJ2-1; 12 nucleotides agree with TRBD2. Trimming took 5 bases from V and 7 from J; bases not matched to a gene: 12. Germline V gives CDR1 MNHEY, CDR2 SMNVEV (reference sequence). This CDR3 has 17 amino acids. The CDR3 protein is CASSTRRLAGVRNEQFF. The CDR3 DNA follows: TGTGCCAGCAGTACTAGAAGACTAGCGGGAGTTCGAAATGAGCAGTTCTTC.

This clone was seen a few times. V is TRBV4-2 and J is TRBJ2-3; D gene uncertain. Trimming removed 4 bases at V and 6 bases at J, with 8 bases between. CDR3 length: 12 residues. CDR1 LGHNA and CDR2 YNFKEQ come from the germline V gene. The CDR3 DNA follows: TGTGCCAGCAGCCCTATCGGTGATACGCAGTATTTT. It yields the protein CASSPIGDTQYF.

The chain has TRBV2 and TRBJ2-1; 9 bases fit TRBD1. This CDR3 contains 13 residues. The germline CDR1 and CDR2 sequences are SNHLY and FYNNEI. V trimming: 4 bases; J trimming: 6 bases; junction bases outside the gene matches: 1. The CDR3 bases are TGTGCCAGCAGTGTACAGGGGGCCAATGAGCAGTTCTTC. Encoded protein: CASSVQGANEQFF.

The genes are TRBV12-5 and TRBJ2-6; tentatively, D is TRBD1 (6 bases). V was pared by 5 bases and J by 2 bases, with 10 bases between. The CDR3 has 15 amino acids. Germline V gene data show CDR1 as LGHNT and CDR2 as FRNRAP. CDR3 protein: CASGPSGAGANVLTF. The DNA of the CDR3 is TGTGCTAGTGGTCCGTCAGGGGCTGGGGCCAACGTCCTGACTTTC.

This clone appeared a few times. The chain employs TRBV3-1 (or the pseudogene TRBV3-2) and TRBJ1-2, with 8 bases that match TRBD1. CDR1 is LGHDT, CDR2 YNNKEL, per germline (reference sequence). V shed 7 bases, J shed 7 bases, and the junction held 8 bases outside the gene matches. The CDR3 spans 13 residues. The CDR3 DNA sequence: TGTGCCAGCACCACCACAGGGGGAAGTGGCTACACCTTC. This gives the protein CASTTTGGSGYTF.

The chain is built from TRBV3-1 (or the pseudogene TRBV3-2) and TRBJ1-2; 7 nucleotides agree with TRBD1. Germline CDR1 reads LGHDT; CDR2 reads YNNKEL (reference sequence). The junction had 9 bases not matched to a gene; V was cut back by 7 bases and J by 7 bases. This CDR3 has 13 residues. CDR3 in amino acids: CASTQGGARGYTF. The CDR3 region has the DNA TGTGCCAGCACCCAGGGGGGGGCCCGTGGCTACACCTTC.

V and J are TRBV27 and TRBJ2-3, with 7 bases matching TRBD1. Trimming at V came to 10 bases and at J to 1 base, leaving 14 bases not matched to a gene. This CDR3 contains 16 residues. Germline assignment: CDR1 MNHEY and CDR2 SMNVEV (reference sequence). The CDR3: CATSTGINRGTDTQYF. CDR3 DNA: TGTGCCACCTCGACAGGGATTAACAGGGGCACAGATACGCAGTATTTT.

The chain employs TRBV5-1 and TRBJ2-1; 10 bases fit TRBD1. The CDR3 length is 16 residues. With V trimmed by 4 bases and J by 7 bases, 11 bases remained unmatched. Germline V gene data show CDR1 as SGHRS and CDR2 as YFSETQ. CDR3 region: CASSPQGQGLWNEQFF. The CDR3 coding sequence is TGCGCCAGCAGCCCCCAGGGACAGGGGTTGTGGAATGAGCAGTTCTTC.

This clone was recorded once. The chain combines TRBV4-2 with TRBJ2-7; 12 nucleotides line up with TRBD2. CDR1 is LGHNA and CDR2 is YNFKEQ in the germline V gene. The CDR3 is 17 residues long. J was trimmed by 7 bases and V by 0 bases; bases with no gene match: 10. This chain's CDR3 is CASSQDSLAGGSGEQYF. For the CDR3, the DNA is TGTGCCAGCAGCCAAGATAGTCTAGCGGGAGGGTCTGGAGAGCAGTACTTC.

The rearrangement uses TRBV24-1 and TRBJ2-2, with D possibly being TRBD1 (5 bases). The V and J ends lost 4 bases and 1 base respectively, with 12 bases between them. Germline assignment: CDR1 KGHDR and CDR2 SFDVKD. The CDR3 length is 16 residues. CDR3 loop: CATSESKGLNTGELFF. CDR3 nucleotide sequence: TGTGCCACCAGTGAATCAAAGGGGTTGAACACCGGGGAGCTGTTTTTT.

The J gene is TRBJ2-5, the V gene TRBV30, with D unclear. Germline V gene lookup returns CDR1 GTSNPN and CDR2 SVGIG (reference sequence). CDR3 length equals 17 residues. V dropped 0 bases and J dropped 1 base, with 18 bases sitting between them. The chain's CDR3 is CAWSVAGSTKLQETQYF. The DNA of the CDR3 is TGTGCCTGGAGTGTGGCCGGGTCCACAAAGCTCCAAGAGACCCAGTACTTC.